This paragraph covers one T cell receptor beta chain sequence. Its antigen is not known. In the same sample, other DNA sequences code for this CDR3. Germline V gives CDR1 SGHTA, CDR2 FQGNSA. The CDR3 totals 14 residues. The V gene lost 5 bases and the J gene lost 1 base, with 12 bases spanning the gap. TCRdb's copy holds only in-frame clones and misses some; the assay was immunoSEQ multiplex PCR. The table has about 1.1 million clones, 78% seen once. The data are from a study of shared clonotypes between healthy human individuals. Study conclusions and caveats: Roughly 5% was the fraction of naive CD4 clonotypes found shared across several donors.

The TCR was taken from a young man in good health. Some clones in this sample may be carry-over from other donors' samples. Sequenced sample: memory CD4+ T cells from PBMCs. Subset specified: CD45RA-negative fraction. The chain carries TRBV7-2 and TRBJ2-7, with a possible D match to TRBD1 (6 bases). The CDR3 coding sequence is TGTGCCAGCAGCCTGGACAGCTTATCCTACGAGCAGTACTTC. Amino acid sequence: CASSLDSLSYEQYF. Variable domain in full (rest from reference TRBV7-2 and TRBJ2-7): GAGVSQSPSNKVTEKGKDVELRCDPISGHTALYWYRQSLGQGLEFLIYFQGNSAPDKSGLPSDRFSAERTGGSVSTLTIQRTQQEDSAVYLCASSLDSLSYEQYFGPGTRLTVT.